This entry lists 9 T cell receptor beta chains sequenced from one sample in a study of blood T cell repertoires in COVID-19. Repertoires were generated with immunoSEQ multiplex PCR, while TCRdb's copy carries only in-frame clones and drops some. The top ten hold around 8.3% of the sample, which has more than 50,000 clones, about nine tenths seen once. Sample: peripheral blood. The source is a woman aged 40 to 50 with active COVID-19.

The chain couples TRBV3-1 (or the pseudogene TRBV3-2) to TRBJ2-3; 7 positions match TRBD2. This CDR3 has 15 residues. Per the germline V gene, CDR1 is LGHDT and CDR2 is YNNKEL (reference sequence). The V gene end was trimmed by 4 bases and the J gene end by 6 bases; junction bases not matched to a gene: 10. CDR3 sequence reads: CASSPGVAGADTQYF. CDR3 DNA: TGTGCCAGCAGCCCTGGAGTAGCGGGCGCTGATACGCAGTATTTT.

In its sample, this clone was seen once. The CDR3 DNA reads TGCGCCAGCAGCCAAGAGGAGGGACGAAATTCACCCCTCCACTTT. Protein sequence: CASSQEEGRNSPLHF. This chain uses TRBV4-3 with TRBJ1-6; tentative D call: TRBD1 (5 bases). Germline assignment: CDR1 LGHNA and CDR2 YSLEER. With 0 bases removed from V and 7 bases from J, the gap between germline ends came to 10 bases. This CDR3 has 15 amino acids.

The chain combines TRBV29-1 with TRBJ1-4, with 7 bases identical to TRBD1. The length of the CDR3 is 13 residues. Looked up from germline, CDR1 is SQVTM and CDR2 is ANQGSEA. V dropped 4 bases and J dropped 3; count of bases not matched to a gene: 2. In DNA, the CDR3 is TGCAGCGTTGGGCAGGGGGCTAATGAAAAACTGTTTTTT. The encoded protein is CSVGQGANEKLFF.

This chain's CDR3 is CATSRDLGLAGDGWADTDTQYF. In nucleotides, the CDR3 is TGTGCCACCAGCAGAGATCTCGGACTAGCGGGGGACGGGTGGGCTGACACAGATACGCAGTATTTT. The rearrangement uses TRBV15 and TRBJ2-3, with 13 positions matching TRBD2. Trimming cost V 0 bases and J 2 bases; bases outside gene matches: 17. The CDR3 consists of 22 residues. CDR1 and CDR2 from the germline V gene are LNHNV and YYDKDF (reference sequence).

The chain uses TRBV3-1 (or the pseudogene TRBV3-2) and TRBJ1-4; TRBD1 matches at 7 bases. Germline trimming cut 0 bases from V and 5 bases from J; bases unmatched to any gene: 12. The germline CDR1 and CDR2 sequences are LGHDT and YNNKEL (reference sequence). CDR3 length equals 18 residues. Here the CDR3 DNA reads TGTGCCAGCAGCCAAGATCAAGGCGTCCGGACAGGCAATGAAAAACTGTTTTTT. It specifies CASSQDQGVRTGNEKLFF.

The chain joins TRBV7-9 to TRBJ1-1, with 10 bases lining up with TRBD1. After removal of 7 bases from V and 7 bases from J, the junction contained 9 bases not matched to a gene. The CDR3 is 14 residues long. Germline V gene lookup returns CDR1 SEHNR and CDR2 FQNEAQ (reference sequence). In nucleotides, the CDR3 is TGTGCCAGCATCGTAACGAGGACAGGGGGTGAAGCTTTCTTT. It codes for CASIVTRTGGEAFF. Based on the CDR3 plus reference TRBV7-9 and TRBJ1-1, the full variable domain is DTGVSQNPRHKITKRGQNVTFRCDPISEHNRLYWYRQTLGQGPEFLTYFQNEAQLEKSRLLSDRFSAERPKGSFSTLEIQRTEQGDSAMYLCASIVTRTGGEAFFGQGTRLTVV.

The chain is built from TRBV7-9 and TRBJ2-3, with D perhaps TRBD1 (5 bases). This CDR3 spans 14 amino acids. Germline CDR1 SEHNR, CDR2 FQNEAQ (reference sequence). Trimming removed 2 bases at V and 2 bases at J, with 8 bases between. The CDR3 sequence: CASSLTRDTDTQYF. The CDR3 nucleotides are TGTGCCAGCAGCTTAACCAGGGACACAGATACGCAGTATTTT.

This clone has more than one count but fewer than ten. The chain carries TRBV30 and TRBJ2-7; maybe TRBD1 (6 bases). Germline CDR1 and CDR2: GTSNPN and SVGIG (reference sequence). The CDR3 runs to 13 residues. The V gene lost 4 bases and the J gene lost 5 bases, with 15 bases spanning the gap. CDR3 nucleotides: TGTGCCTGGAAGCAGGGGCTCGGGAACGAGCAGTACTTC. As protein: CAWKQGLGNEQYF.

This clone was detected only once. V is TRBV29-1 and J is TRBJ1-4, with 7 positions matching TRBD1. Germline loops: CDR1 SQVTM, CDR2 ANQGSEA. The CDR3 loop spans 13 amino acids. Losses at the gene ends were 6 bases for V and 6 bases for J; bases not matched to a gene: 7. For the CDR3, the DNA is TGCAGCGTGTCGCCCGGGACAGATGAAAAACTGTTTTTT. It translates to CSVSPGTDEKLFF.